A single sample is the source of the 8 T cell receptor beta chains below, sequenced in a study of blood T cell repertoires in COVID-19. TCRdb's table, derived via immunoSEQ multiplex PCR, lists solely in-frame clones and lacks some. The table has around 310,000 clones, approximately 87% seen once. The sequenced sample was peripheral blood. All receptors come from a woman between 45 and 65 years old with active or convalescent COVID-19.

Only one count was recorded for this clone. V and J are TRBV19 and TRBJ1-2; D is perhaps TRBD1 (5 bases). V was pared by 7 bases and J by 0 bases, with 18 bases between. There are 16 residues in the CDR3. Germline CDR1 reads LNHDA; CDR2 reads SQIVND (reference sequence). The CDR3 DNA reads as TGTGCCAGTACCAGTGCCTCGGGCAGGGCTAACTATGGCTACACCTTC. Its protein product is CASTSASGRANYGYTF.

This rearrangement joins TRBV6-5 to TRBJ1-1; TRBD1 is a possible D gene (6 bases). In germline, CDR1 is MNHEY, CDR2 SVGAGI. V lost 4 bases and J lost 9, with 9 bases in between. The CDR3 is 11 residues long. CDR3 residues: CASSLTGKAFF. In DNA, the CDR3 is TGTGCCAGCAGTTTGACAGGAAAAGCTTTCTTT.

The CDR3 is CASSRYYGQGGEKLFF. The CDR3 bases are TGTGCCAGCAGCCGGTATTACGGGCAGGGAGGTGAAAAACTGTTTTTT. The chain combines TRBV3-1 (or the pseudogene TRBV3-2) with TRBJ1-4, with D perhaps TRBD1 (5 bases). Deletions cut 4 bases from V and 7 bases from J, with 19 bases between. Germline CDR1 is LGHDT and CDR2 is YNNKEL (reference sequence). The CDR3 spans 16 residues.

This clone was seen once. V and J are TRBV5-8 and TRBJ2-3, with D unresolved. V was trimmed by 4 bases and J by 5 bases, leaving 5 bases between them. The CDR3 runs 11 residues. Germline CDR1 reads SGHTS; CDR2 reads YDEGEE. CDR3 loop: CASSEQDTQYF. CDR3 bases: TGTGCCAGCAGCGAACAAGATACGCAGTATTTT.

V and J are TRBV6-2 or TRBV6-3 and TRBJ2-5; D is uncertain. Germline values: CDR1 MNHEY, CDR2 SVGEGT. Trimming left V 4 bases short and J 7 bases short, with 13 bases between. This CDR3 has 13 residues. The CDR3 is CASSSRPSGTQYF. The CDR3 DNA sequence: TGTGCCAGCAGTTCCCGTCCCTCGGGGACCCAGTACTTC.

The genes are TRBV2 and TRBJ2-7; TRBD1 agrees at 10 bases. Trimming took 6 bases from V and 5 from J; bases not matched to a gene: 10. Per germline, CDR1 SNHLY and CDR2 FYNNEI. This CDR3 comprises 15 residues. The CDR3 bases are TGTGCCAGCAGCAAGGGACAGGGGTTAAGAAACGAGCAGTACTTC. As protein: CASSKGQGLRNEQYF.

The V gene is TRBV5-4, the J gene TRBJ2-1; 14 nucleotides agree with TRBD2. CDR1 and CDR2 (germline): SGHNT, YYREEE (reference sequence). With 4 bases clipped from V and 1 base from J, the junction kept 7 bases outside the gene matches. CDR3 length equals 18 residues. Here the CDR3 reads CASSTGTSGSESYNEQFF. DNA of the CDR3: TGTGCCAGCAGCACCGGGACTAGCGGGAGCGAGTCCTACAATGAGCAGTTCTTC.

The gene calls are TRBV30 and TRBJ1-6, with 9 nucleotides matching TRBD1. Germline lookup yields CDR1 GTSNPN and CDR2 SVGIG (reference sequence). The CDR3 is made up of 15 amino acids. V dropped 4 bases and J dropped 10; count of bases not matched to a gene: 11. The CDR3 protein is CAWTTGGAGWSPLHF. CDR3 DNA sequence: TGTGCCTGGACCACAGGGGGCGCCGGTTGGTCACCCCTCCACTTT.